These 3 T cell receptor beta chains came from one sample sequenced in a study of cytomegalovirus exposure and HLA in healthy donors (dated by TCRdb to 2017 to 2019). The library was produced with the immunoSEQ multiplex PCR assay. For the multiplex PCR, a mixture combining 60 forward primers for TCR Vbeta segments and 13 reverse primers for TCR Jbeta segments was used. TCRdb obtained this table from immuneACCESS and retained in-frame rearrangements with V and J assigned. These tables miss some clones; where compared with another copy, unresolved V genes account for less than half of the shortfall, and the remainder is unexplained. The sample has more than 90,000 clones on record, about four fifths of them singletons. The ten top clones hold about 3.8% of the sample. The sequenced sample was PBMCs. These receptor sequences come from a man aged 50 to 60 in good health and CMV-seronegative.

CDR3 nucleotide sequence: TGTGCCAGCAGCTTCTCGACAGCAACTAATGAAAAACTGTTTTTT. Amino acids: CASSFSTATNEKLFF. This chain joins TRBV11-2 and TRBJ1-4; weak D call: TRBD1 (5 bases). The CDR3 totals 15 residues. Germline CDR1 SGHAT, CDR2 FQNNGV. With 3 bases removed from V and 0 bases from J, the gap between germline ends came to 8 bases.

This clone was counted a few times. The chain uses TRBV6-6 and TRBJ2-5; D call uncertain. Germline CDR1 and CDR2: MNHNY and SVGAGI (reference sequence). Trimming cost V 6 bases and J 5 bases, with 16 bases left between them. The CDR3 sequence is 14 residues long. The CDR3 DNA sequence: TGTGCCAGCAGCCTCGGGTCCGCTGGGGAGACCCAGTACTTC. This codes for CASSLGSAGETQYF.

This clone has just one count. The chain links TRBV19 to TRBJ2-7; 10 bases are shared with TRBD2. CDR1 is LNHDA, CDR2 SQIVND, per germline (reference sequence). V was clipped by 5 bases and J by 1 base; unmatched bases: 2. This CDR3 is 14 amino acids long. CDR3 protein: CASSALAGSYEQYF. The DNA of the CDR3 is TGTGCCAGTAGTGCACTAGCGGGATCCTACGAGCAGTACTTC.